The 19 T cell receptor beta chains in this list originate from one sample, sequenced in a study of PD-L1 blockade in urothelial cancer. Sequenced by immunoSEQ multiplex PCR; TCRdb stores in-frame clones only, minus some. The sample contains fewer than 85,000 clones, around 83% of which appear only once. The time point was: pretreatment peripheral blood. Here the sequenced sample was PBMCs, taken around atezolizumab (anti-PD-L1) treatment. These receptors originate from a woman between 65 and 79 years old with urothelial cancer.

The V call is TRBV9, the J call TRBJ2-7; 8 positions match TRBD2. The germline V gene encodes CDR1 SGDLS and CDR2 YYNGEE. This CDR3 region has 17 residues. J was trimmed by 6 bases and V by 1 base; bases with no gene match: 15. CDR3 sequence reads: CASSVSPMTGGLGEQYF. CDR3 coding DNA: TGTGCCAGCAGCGTATCCCCTATGACGGGGGGGCTTGGCGAGCAGTACTTC.

This clone is labeled as medium-sized. The chain carries TRBV7-9 and TRBJ2-7; D gene ambiguous. Germline V gene data show CDR1 as SEHNR and CDR2 as FQNEAQ (reference sequence). The CDR3 sequence is 15 residues long. Trimming cost V 3 bases and J 0 bases, with 12 bases left between them. The CDR3 is CASSFSPTGSYEQYF. CDR3 DNA sequence: TGTGCCAGCAGCTTTTCTCCTACGGGCTCCTACGAGCAGTACTTC.

The chain links TRBV5-6 to TRBJ1-2, with D perhaps matching TRBD1 (5 bases). Per germline, CDR1 SGHDT and CDR2 YYEEEE. This CDR3 is built from 13 residues. Trimming pared 1 base from V and 5 bases from J, leaving 9 bases between. CDR3 residues: CASSLRSGYGYTF. CDR3 DNA sequence: TGTGCCAGCAGCTTGCGTTCAGGGTATGGCTACACCTTC.

The J gene is TRBJ2-1, the V gene TRBV10-2; 10 nucleotides agree with TRBD1. The trim removed 6 bases at V and 9 bases at J, leaving 8 bases unmatched. The CDR3 runs 14 residues. Germline CDR1 reads WSHSY; CDR2 reads SAAADI. The CDR3 loop is CASRATGGFGEQFF. The CDR3, as DNA: TGCGCCAGCAGAGCGACAGGGGGCTTCGGTGAGCAGTTCTTC.

The rearrangement uses TRBV30 and TRBJ1-1, with D possibly matching TRBD1 (5 bases). With 0 bases removed from V and 8 bases from J, the gap between germline ends came to 13 bases. The germline V gene encodes CDR1 GTSNPN and CDR2 SVGIG (reference sequence). The CDR3 has 13 residues. The CDR3 bases are TGTGCCTGGAGTGTACTTTTGGGGGGGGAAGCTTTCTTT. Its protein is CAWSVLLGGEAFF.

This rearrangement joins TRBV4-1 to TRBJ1-1, with 8 bases that match TRBD1. The CDR3 length is 17 residues. Unmatched junction bases numbered 6, after V lost 0 bases and J lost 0 bases. Per the germline V gene, CDR1 is MGHRA and CDR2 is YSYEKL. This CDR3 is CASSQEATGALNTEAFF. For the CDR3, the DNA is TGCGCCAGCAGCCAAGAGGCGACAGGGGCTTTGAACACTGAAGCTTTCTTT.

This clone was found once. V gene TRBV18 combines with J gene TRBJ2-2, with a possible D match to TRBD1 (6 bases). This CDR3 comprises 15 residues. Trimming removed 5 bases at V and 1 base at J, with 11 bases between. Looked up from germline, CDR1 is KGHSH and CDR2 is LQKENI. The DNA for the CDR3 is TGTGCCAGCTCATCAGACAGGTTGAACACCGGGGAGCTGTTTTTT. Residues: CASSSDRLNTGELFF. Using reference TRBV18 and TRBJ2-2 for the parts outside the CDR3, the full variable domain is NAGVMQNPRHLVRRRGQEARLRCSPMKGHSHVYWYRQLPEEGLKFMVYLQKENIIDESGMPKERFSAEFPKEGPSILRIQQVVRGDSAAYFCASSSDRLNTGELFFGEGSRLTVL.

This CDR3 is CASSLDRGHSTDTQYF. Written as DNA, the CDR3 is TGTGCCAGCAGCTTAGACAGGGGGCACAGCACAGATACGCAGTATTTT. The chain has TRBV7-2 and TRBJ2-3; TRBD1 agrees at 9 bases. Trimming at V came to 1 base and at J to 0 bases, leaving 2 bases not matched to a gene. Germline V lookup: CDR1 SGHTA, CDR2 FQGNSA. This CDR3 has 16 residues.

The chain uses TRBV4-1 and TRBJ2-1; 9 positions match TRBD2. The germline V gene encodes CDR1 MGHRA and CDR2 YSYEKL. The CDR3 spans 13 residues. V trimming: 1 base; J trimming: 10 bases; junction bases outside the gene matches: 2. This CDR3 reads CASSQVLAGEQFF. The CDR3 bases are TGCGCCAGCAGCCAAGTCCTAGCGGGAGAGCAGTTCTTC.

The chain has TRBV6-1 and TRBJ1-6; 9 nucleotides agree with TRBD1. Germline V gene data show CDR1 as MNHNS and CDR2 as SASEGT. Losses at the gene ends were 7 bases for V and 9 bases for J; bases not matched to a gene: 7. CDR3 length equals 14 residues. The CDR3 sequence: CASTLDRGLSPLHF. CDR3 sequence (DNA): TGTGCCAGCACCTTGGACAGGGGTCTTTCACCCCTCCACTTT.

This chain uses TRBV5-6 with TRBJ1-2; D might be TRBD1 (5 bases). Trimming took 6 bases from V and 4 from J, leaving 16 bases between them. In germline, CDR1 is SGHDT, CDR2 YYEEEE. This CDR3 region has 14 residues. CDR3 coding DNA: TGTGCCAGCACCGCGTGGGGCCTTCTCTATGGCTACACCTTC. Translation: CASTAWGLLYGYTF.

This clone was observed a single time. This rearrangement joins TRBV9 to TRBJ2-7, with 13 bases fitting TRBD2. CDR1 and CDR2 (germline): SGDLS, YYNGEE. Trimming removed 0 bases from V and 2 bases from J; junction bases left unmatched: 8. The CDR3 has 18 amino acids. Here the CDR3 DNA reads TGTGCCAGCAGCGTAGGGACTGGGACTAGCGGGACCCCCTACGAGCAGTACTTC. Its protein is CASSVGTGTSGTPYEQYF.

The rearrangement uses TRBV5-1 and TRBJ1-1; 10 bases map to TRBD1. Trimming cost V 4 bases and J 6 bases; bases outside gene matches: 6. Germline CDR1 is SGHRS and CDR2 is YFSETQ. The CDR3 runs to 14 residues. DNA of the CDR3: TGCGCCAGCAGCGGGGGACAGGGGAGAGCTGAAGCTTTCTTT. The encoded protein is CASSGGQGRAEAFF. The full variable domain, with the rest looked up from reference TRBV5-1 and TRBJ1-1, is KAGVTQTPRYLIKTRGQQVTLSCSPISGHRSVSWYQQTPGQGLQFLFEYFSETQRNKGNFPGRFSGRQFSNSRSEMNVSTLELGDSALYLCASSGGQGRAEAFFGQGTRLTVV.

The rearrangement joins TRBV25-1 to TRBJ2-5; 8 positions agree with TRBD2. V was pared by 3 bases and J by 1 base, with 4 bases of the junction left unmatched. The CDR3 runs 15 residues. CDR1 and CDR2 (germline): MGHDK, SYGVNS. In DNA form, the CDR3 reads TGTGCCAGCAGTGATCTAGCGGGCCTCCAAGAGACCCAGTACTTC. Its translation: CASSDLAGLQETQYF.

CDR3 region: CASSLVAGAREQYF. The CDR3 DNA follows: TGTGCCAGCAGCTTAGTAGCGGGAGCCCGGGAGCAGTACTTC. This chain joins TRBV7-6 and TRBJ2-7; 9 bases agree with TRBD2. Losses at the gene ends were 1 base for V and 7 bases for J; bases not matched to a gene: 5. CDR3 size: 14 residues. The germline CDR1 and CDR2 sequences are SGHVS and FNYEAQ.

This chain connects TRBV6-6 to TRBJ2-3; a possible D gene is TRBD2 (6 bases). V was clipped by 2 bases and J by 2 bases, with 14 bases between them. The CDR3 is 16 residues long. Per the germline V gene, CDR1 is MNHNY and CDR2 is SVGAGI (reference sequence). The CDR3 DNA is TGTGCCAGCAGTTACGGTTTGGCGGGAACCACAGATACGCAGTATTTT. It codes for CASSYGLAGTTDTQYF.

This clone was recorded a few times. V is TRBV30 and J is TRBJ1-2; TRBD1 aligns across 9 bases. The CDR3 length is 13 residues. The V segment lost 3 bases and the J segment 4 bases; nucleotides outside the gene matches: 3. The germline CDR1 and CDR2 sequences are GTSNPN and SVGIG (reference sequence). The CDR3 DNA sequence: TGTGCCTGGAGCAGGGGACAGGGCTATGGCTACACCTTC. Its translation: CAWSRGQGYGYTF.

This chain links TRBV7-2 with TRBJ2-7, with no clear D. The length of the CDR3 is 12 residues. V was pared by 5 bases and J by 1 base, with 6 bases between. CDR1 and CDR2 (germline): SGHTA, FQGNSA. CDR3 bases: TGTGCCAGCAGCCCGCAGTCCTACGAGCAGTACTTC. Translation gives CASSPQSYEQYF. The full variable domain, in which reference TRBV7-2 and TRBJ2-7 provide the parts outside the CDR3, is GAGVSQSPSNKVTEKGKDVELRCDPISGHTALYWYRQSLGQGLEFLIYFQGNSAPDKSGLPSDRFSAERTGGSVSTLTIQRTQQEDSAVYLCASSPQSYEQYFGPGTRLTVT.

This chain joins TRBV7-2 and TRBJ1-2; TRBD1 matches 7 bases. This CDR3 has 13 amino acids. V gave up 2 bases and J gave up 7 bases; unmatched junction bases: 4. The germline CDR1 and CDR2 sequences are SGHTA and FQGNSA. The CDR3 region is CASSLPQGFGYTF. In nucleotides, the CDR3 is TGTGCCAGCAGCTTACCACAGGGGTTTGGCTACACCTTC.